There are a few counts of the clone carrying this TCR beta chain. Its antigen is still unknown. With 8 bases clipped from V and 0 bases from J, the junction kept 8 bases outside the gene matches. In germline, CDR1 is LNHDA, CDR2 SQIVND (reference sequence). CDR3 length equals 15 residues. The sample comes from a study of neoadjuvant anti-PD-1 for oral cavity cancer. Overall study: Nivolumab at 3 mg/kg was mostly given biweekly, three to four doses, pre-surgery.

PBMC libraries mostly used around 460 ng of input genomic DNA, with six replicates per sample. The repertoire was sequenced with immunoSEQ multiplex PCR; TCRdb's copy has only in-frame clones and lacks some. The repertoire holds roughly 14,000 clones, with around 70% as singletons. The study, taken as a whole, reports: Pretreatment Treg/Th17 ratio correlated inversely with post-treatment tumor clonality.

The sequencing here drew on PBMCs, taken before nivolumab (anti-PD-1) treatment. The TCR was taken from a person aged 40-85 years with oral cavity squamous cell carcinoma. The gene calls are TRBV19 and TRBJ1-2; 8 nucleotides line up with TRBD1. The CDR3 reads CASRPTGGPNYGYTF. The CDR3 nucleotides are TGTGCCAGTCGTCCTACAGGGGGGCCTAACTATGGCTACACCTTC.